This T cell receptor (beta chain) was retrieved from a study of identical twins' blood T cells. CDR3 size: 16 residues. Broader study findings: Shared environment remains a possible cause of twin similarity.

With respect to this clonotype: What it binds is unknown.

Authors' processing steps: Each library had roughly 2 to 4 million CDR3 reads and about 90,000 to nearly 550,000 clonotypes. TCRdb itself ran the 5' RACE reads through MiXCR, one entry per CDR3 protein. TCRdb assigned the V and J calls; the authors' analysis was not used. Of 300,000 to 450,000 distinct CDR3 sequences in the sample, roughly 28% were seen once. This chain links TRBV21-1 with TRBJ1-4. TRBV21-1 is termed a pseudogene. The receptor was derived from a woman aged 18-55 years in good health. Sequencing was done on a sample of PBMCs. CDR3 in amino acids: CASSGRRGCTNEKLFF. The CDR3 region has the DNA TGTGCCAGCAGCGGCCGTCGAGGGTGCACTAATGAAAAACTGTTTTTT.